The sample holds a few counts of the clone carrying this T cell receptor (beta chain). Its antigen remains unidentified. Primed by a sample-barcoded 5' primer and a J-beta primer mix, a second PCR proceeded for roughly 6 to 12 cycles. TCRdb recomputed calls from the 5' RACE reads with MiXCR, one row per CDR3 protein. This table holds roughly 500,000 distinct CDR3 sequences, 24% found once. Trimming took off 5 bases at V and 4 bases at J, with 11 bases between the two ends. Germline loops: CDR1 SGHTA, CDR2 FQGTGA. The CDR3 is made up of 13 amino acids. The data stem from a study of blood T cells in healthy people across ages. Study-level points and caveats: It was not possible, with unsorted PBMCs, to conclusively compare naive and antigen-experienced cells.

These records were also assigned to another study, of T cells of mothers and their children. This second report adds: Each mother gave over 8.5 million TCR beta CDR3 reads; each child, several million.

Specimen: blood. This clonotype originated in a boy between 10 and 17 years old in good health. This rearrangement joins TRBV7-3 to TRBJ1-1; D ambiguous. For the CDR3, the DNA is TGTGCCAGCAGCGCCGCCTACGGCACTGAAGCTTTCTTT. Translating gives CASSAAYGTEAFF.